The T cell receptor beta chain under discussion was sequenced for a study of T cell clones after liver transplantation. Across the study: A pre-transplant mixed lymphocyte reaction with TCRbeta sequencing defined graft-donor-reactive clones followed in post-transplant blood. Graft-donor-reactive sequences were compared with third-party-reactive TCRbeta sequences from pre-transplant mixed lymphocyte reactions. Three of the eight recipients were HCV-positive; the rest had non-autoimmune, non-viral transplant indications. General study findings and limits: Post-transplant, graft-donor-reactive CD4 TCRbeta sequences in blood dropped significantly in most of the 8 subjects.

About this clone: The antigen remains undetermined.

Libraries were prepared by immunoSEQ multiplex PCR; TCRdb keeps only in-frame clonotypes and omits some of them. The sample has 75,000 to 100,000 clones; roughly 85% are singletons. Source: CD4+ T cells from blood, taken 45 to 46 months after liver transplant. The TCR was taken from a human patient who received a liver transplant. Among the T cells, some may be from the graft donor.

The chain's CDR3 is CASSSSGLSYEQYF. CDR3 sequence (DNA): TGTGCCAGCAGCTCCTCGGGATTGTCCTACGAGCAGTACTTC. The chain employs TRBV7-8 and TRBJ2-7, with D perhaps TRBD2 (5 bases). Germline lookup yields CDR1 SGHVS and CDR2 FQNEAQ. V was clipped by 4 bases and J by 1 base, with 11 bases between them. There are 14 residues in the CDR3.